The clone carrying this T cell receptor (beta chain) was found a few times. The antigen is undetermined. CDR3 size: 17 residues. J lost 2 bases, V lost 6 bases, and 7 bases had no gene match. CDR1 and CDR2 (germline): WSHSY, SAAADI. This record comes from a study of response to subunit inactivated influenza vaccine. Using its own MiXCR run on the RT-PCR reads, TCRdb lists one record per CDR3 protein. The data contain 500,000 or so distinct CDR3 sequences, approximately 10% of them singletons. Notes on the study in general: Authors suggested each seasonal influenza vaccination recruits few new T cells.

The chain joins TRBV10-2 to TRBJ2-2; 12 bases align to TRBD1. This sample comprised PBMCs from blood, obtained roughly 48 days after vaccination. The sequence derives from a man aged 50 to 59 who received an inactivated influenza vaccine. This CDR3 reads CASRRGQGAFNTGELFF. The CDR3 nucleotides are TGCGCCAGCAGGCGGGGACAGGGGGCCTTTAACACCGGGGAGCTGTTTTTT.